The T cell receptor beta chain under discussion was sequenced for a study of CD8 T cells in ankylosing spondylitis. Whole-study results and caveats: As reported, disease-linked clones showed significant enrichment in matched ankylosing spondylitis synovial fluid. With a CD8+ phenotype, disease-linked clones were relatively rare in peripheral blood.

This clonotype was picked up a small number of times. Its specificity is unknown. TCRdb re-called the 5' RACE reads through MiXCR, storing one row per CDR3 protein. The sample lists 180,000 or so distinct CDR3 sequences; 11% were seen once. Germline assignment: CDR1 SGHTA and CDR2 FQGNSA. Losses at the gene ends were 3 bases for V and 2 bases for J; bases not matched to a gene: 7. The CDR3 runs to 17 residues. The source material was blood, either unsorted or a sorted T cell fraction (not recorded which). This sequence was found in a male donor with ankylosing spondylitis or in good health (not recorded which). The chain has TRBV7-2 and TRBJ1-4; TRBD1 matches 9 bases. The CDR3 DNA is TGTGCCAGCAGCTTCGTTACAGGGGGCGCCACTAATGAAAAACTGTTTTTT. As protein: CASSFVTGGATNEKLFF.